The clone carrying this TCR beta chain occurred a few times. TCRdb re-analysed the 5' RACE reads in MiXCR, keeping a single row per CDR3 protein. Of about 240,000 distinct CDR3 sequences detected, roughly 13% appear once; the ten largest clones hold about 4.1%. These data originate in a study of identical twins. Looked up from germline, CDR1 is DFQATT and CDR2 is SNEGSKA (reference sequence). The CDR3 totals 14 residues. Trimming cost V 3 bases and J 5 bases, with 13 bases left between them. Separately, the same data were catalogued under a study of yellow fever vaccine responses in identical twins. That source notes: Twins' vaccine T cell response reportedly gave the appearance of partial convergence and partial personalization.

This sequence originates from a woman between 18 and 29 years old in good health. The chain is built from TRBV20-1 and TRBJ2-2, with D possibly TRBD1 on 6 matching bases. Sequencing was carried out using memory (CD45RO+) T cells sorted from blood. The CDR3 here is CSASYRVGTGELFF. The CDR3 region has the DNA TGCAGTGCTAGTTACAGGGTGGGGACCGGGGAGCTGTTTTTT.